The text below deals with one TCR beta chain. Antigen specificity is unknown. Primers used in a second PCR of about 6 to 12 cycles were a sample-barcoded 5' primer and a J-beta primer mix. TCRdb re-derived calls from the 5' RACE reads in MiXCR, one entry per CDR3 protein. The data contain some 700,000 distinct CDR3 sequences, 20% to 25% of them seen just once; the ten biggest clones take up about 22%. The germline V gene has CDR1 MNHEY and CDR2 SMNVEV (reference sequence). The V end was cut by 2 bases, the J end by 2 bases, with 11 bases between. The CDR3 contains 15 residues. The sample belongs to a study of blood T cells in healthy people across ages. General study points: A strong correlation was seen between TCR beta diversity and naive T cell percentage.

The J gene is TRBJ2-3, the V gene TRBV27; D might be TRBD1 (6 bases). This clonotype was obtained from a man between 65 and 85 years old in good health. The sequenced material came from blood. This chain's CDR3 is CASSLRGYYTDTQYF. CDR3 coding DNA: TGTGCCAGCAGTTTAAGGGGGTATTACACAGATACGCAGTATTTT.